These 2 T cell receptor beta chains were sequenced from one sample in a study of cytomegalovirus exposure and HLA in healthy donors. In the PCR, 60 Vbeta and 13 Jbeta primers were used. TCRdb's copy holds only in-frame clones and misses some; the assay was immunoSEQ multiplex PCR. This listing includes 100,000 to 150,000 clones. Material: PBMCs. Source of these receptors: a man in his forties or fifties in good health and CMV-seronegative.

The rearrangement uses TRBV5-1 and TRBJ1-1; D is undetermined. Germline V gene data show CDR1 as SGHRS and CDR2 as YFSETQ. The CDR3 covers 16 residues. The V end was cut by 0 bases, the J end by 1 base, with 13 bases between. CDR3 region: CASSLALSGKNTEAFF. Here the CDR3 DNA reads TGCGCCAGCAGCTTGGCCTTGTCGGGGAAGAACACTGAAGCTTTCTTT.

The chain links TRBV6-4 to TRBJ2-3, with 8 nucleotides matching TRBD2. The CDR3 is made up of 15 amino acids. V lost 4 bases and J lost 2; bases outside the gene matches: 5. Germline CDR1 is MRHNA and CDR2 is SNTAGT. This chain's CDR3 is CASSVSSGLTDTQYF. DNA for the CDR3: TGTGCCAGCAGTGTCTCTAGCGGGCTCACAGATACGCAGTATTTT.